This T cell receptor beta chain was captured by sequencing in a study of shared clonotypes between healthy human individuals. CDR1 and CDR2 (germline): MNHEY, SMNVEV (reference sequence). The CDR3 totals 12 residues. Using immunoSEQ multiplex PCR, the repertoire was profiled, and TCRdb retains in-frame clones only, with some absent. The top ten clones hold roughly 0.13% of a sample with some 2,400,000 clones, approximately 96% of them seen once. About this clone itself: A read error may produce the germline difference seen at one junction end.

This chain uses TRBV27 with TRBJ2-7; D ambiguous. Sequencing input: naive CD4+ T cells sorted from blood. Regarding subset: CD45RA+ positively selected. The sequence came from a man between 18 and 29 years old in good health. The CDR3 loop is CASSLSVGMEIF. CDR3 coding DNA: TGTGCCAGCAGTTTATCCGTTGGGATGGAGATCTTC.